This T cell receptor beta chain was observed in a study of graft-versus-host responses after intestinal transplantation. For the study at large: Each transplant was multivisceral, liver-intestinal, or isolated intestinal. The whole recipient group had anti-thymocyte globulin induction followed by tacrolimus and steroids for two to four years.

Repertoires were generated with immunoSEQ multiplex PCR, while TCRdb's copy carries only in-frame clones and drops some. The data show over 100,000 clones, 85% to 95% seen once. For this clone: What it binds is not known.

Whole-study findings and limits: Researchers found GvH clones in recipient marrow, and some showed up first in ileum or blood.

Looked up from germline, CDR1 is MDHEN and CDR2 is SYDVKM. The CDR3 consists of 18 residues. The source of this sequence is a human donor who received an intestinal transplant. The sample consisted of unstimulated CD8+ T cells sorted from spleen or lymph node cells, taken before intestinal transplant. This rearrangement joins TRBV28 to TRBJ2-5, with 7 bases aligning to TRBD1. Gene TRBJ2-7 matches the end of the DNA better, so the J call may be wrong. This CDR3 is CASSSLWLKAGGTYEQYF. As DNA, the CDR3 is TGTGCCAGCAGTTCCCTTTGGTTGAAGGCAGGGGGTACCTACGAGCAGTACTTC.